This entry lists 21 T cell receptor beta chains sequenced from one sample in a study of cytomegalovirus exposure and HLA in healthy donors. TCRdb's table, derived via immunoSEQ multiplex PCR, lists solely in-frame clones and lacks some. Of a few hundred thousand clones listed, 80% to 95% were seen once; the top ten hold approximately 3.1%. What was sequenced was PBMCs. Every receptor here comes from a woman aged 30 to 39 in good health and CMV-seronegative.

This sequence joins TRBV4-3 and TRBJ2-6; D gene unclear. This CDR3 has 17 residues. From germline, CDR1 is LGHNA and CDR2 YSLEER. Deletions cut 0 bases from V and 2 bases from J, with 11 bases between. CDR3 sequence: CASSQDIRATGANVLTF. In nucleotides, the CDR3 is TGCGCCAGCAGCCAAGATATTAGGGCCACTGGGGCCAACGTCCTGACTTTC.

This clone showed up just once. V gene TRBV2 combines with J gene TRBJ2-2; D is undetermined. Germline assignment: CDR1 SNHLY and CDR2 FYNNEI. CDR3 size: 14 residues. The germline V and J ends were trimmed by 2 bases and 0 bases, with 4 bases remaining between them. The CDR3 reads CASSELANTGELFF. Written as DNA, the CDR3 is TGTGCCAGCAGTGAACTAGCGAACACCGGGGAGCTGTTTTTT.

This clone was counted a few times. J is TRBJ2-7 and V is TRBV4-2; TRBD1 might be the D (6 bases). Germline V gene data show CDR1 as LGHNA and CDR2 as YNFKEQ. The CDR3 has 13 residues. The germline V and J ends were trimmed by 5 bases and 3 bases, with 11 bases remaining between them. The CDR3 here is CASSSQQGYEQYF. CDR3 nucleotide sequence: TGTGCCAGCAGCTCCCAACAGGGCTACGAGCAGTACTTC.

The V call is TRBV5-6, the J call TRBJ2-5, with D possibly TRBD1 on 6 matching bases. Germline V gene data show CDR1 as SGHDT and CDR2 as YYEEEE. V lost 2 bases, J lost 2 bases, and 10 bases lay in between. The CDR3 runs 14 residues. The CDR3 DNA sequence: TGTGCCAGCAGCTTCGGACAGAGTCAAGAGACCCAGTACTTC. It translates to CASSFGQSQETQYF.

The sample holds one count of this clone. The gene calls are TRBV29-1 and TRBJ2-1; 8 nucleotides agree with TRBD1. The junction had 20 bases not matched to a gene; V was cut back by 6 bases and J by 10 bases. Looked up from germline, CDR1 is SQVTM and CDR2 is ANQGSEA. This CDR3 region has 16 residues. This CDR3 is CSVGQPGQAPTMEQFF. CDR3 nucleotides: TGCAGCGTCGGACAACCGGGACAGGCTCCTACAATGGAGCAGTTCTTC.

V is TRBV19 and J is TRBJ2-1; TRBD2 might be the D (5 bases). Trimming took off 7 bases at V and 6 bases at J, with 19 bases between the two ends. The CDR3 is 15 amino acids. The germline V gene has CDR1 LNHDA and CDR2 SQIVND (reference sequence). CDR3 sequence (DNA): TGTGCCAGTACCAATCTAGGAGGAGCAAGCAATGAGCAGTTCTTC. This codes for CASTNLGGASNEQFF.

The rearrangement joins TRBV15 to TRBJ2-3; D uncertain. This CDR3 has 13 residues. V lost 0 bases, J lost 6 bases, and 7 bases lay in between. Germline V CDR1 and CDR2: LNHNV, YYDKDF (reference sequence). The CDR3 spells CATSRDREDTQYF. CDR3 sequence (DNA): TGTGCCACCAGCAGAGATCGTGAGGATACGCAGTATTTT. Supplemented by reference TRBV15 and TRBJ2-3, the full variable domain reads DAMVIQNPRYQVTQFGKPVTLSCSQTLNHNVMYWYQQKSSQAPKLLFHYYDKDFNNEADTPDNFQSRRPNTSFCFLDIRSPGLGDTAMYLCATSRDREDTQYFGPGTRLTVL.

The rearrangement links TRBV6-4 to TRBJ2-2; no clear D. CDR3 length: 16 amino acids. Germline CDR1 is MRHNA and CDR2 is SNTAGT. Trimming removed 0 bases from V and 4 bases from J, with 12 bases in between. CDR3 sequence: CASSDSFRSSTGELFF. The CDR3 DNA follows: TGTGCCAGCAGTGACTCTTTTAGGTCGAGCACCGGGGAGCTGTTTTTT.

The chain is built from TRBV30 and TRBJ1-3, with D perhaps TRBD1 (6 bases). The germline V gene encodes CDR1 GTSNPN and CDR2 SVGIG (reference sequence). With 1 base removed from V and 5 bases from J, the gap between germline ends came to 21 bases. This CDR3 has 17 amino acids. The CDR3 sequence is CAWSATGRGFLRNTIYF. The CDR3, as DNA: TGTGCCTGGAGTGCAACTGGCAGGGGATTTTTACGAAACACCATATATTTT.

This chain joins TRBV9 and TRBJ2-2; 9 bases match TRBD1. After removal of 3 bases from V and 4 bases from J, the junction contained 4 bases not matched to a gene. The V gene's germline CDR1 is SGDLS and CDR2 YYNGEE. CDR3 length equals 15 residues. The CDR3 nucleotides are TGTGCCAGCAGCGCGGGACAGGGTTTCACCGGGGAGCTGTTTTTT. This encodes CASSAGQGFTGELFF.

A few counts support this clone. This chain joins TRBV28 and TRBJ2-4; D may be TRBD1 (6 bases). The germline V gene has CDR1 MDHEN and CDR2 SYDVKM. The CDR3 has 12 residues. V was trimmed by 3 bases and J by 8 bases, leaving 8 bases between them. CDR3 amino acids: CASSFRTDIQYF. The CDR3 DNA sequence: TGTGCCAGCAGTTTTCGGACAGACATTCAGTACTTC.

The J gene is TRBJ2-7, the V gene TRBV4-1, with 10 bases identical to TRBD1. The germline V gene has CDR1 MGHRA and CDR2 YSYEKL. The CDR3 has 14 residues. V shed 4 bases and J 5 bases; nucleotides not matched to a gene: 5. In DNA form, the CDR3 reads TGCGCCAGCAGCCTCCGGACAGGGGGAAACGAGCAGTACTTC. Its protein is CASSLRTGGNEQYF.

This chain connects TRBV7-3 to TRBJ2-2, with D unclear. Trimming left V 5 bases short and J 5 bases short, with 9 bases between. The CDR3 loop spans 13 amino acids. Germline V gives CDR1 SGHTA, CDR2 FQGTGA. CDR3 in DNA: TGTGCCAGCAGCCCCGTAGGGACCGGGGAGCTGTTTTTT. This gives the protein CASSPVGTGELFF.

In its sample, this clone was seen once. This chain connects TRBV30 to TRBJ2-2; tentatively, D is TRBD1 (6 bases). The CDR3 totals 13 residues. CDR1 and CDR2 (germline): GTSNPN, SVGIG (reference sequence). V dropped 5 bases and J dropped 3 bases, with 10 bases sitting between them. The CDR3 spells CAWEGGYTGELFF. The CDR3, as DNA: TGTGCCTGGGAAGGGGGTTACACCGGGGAGCTGTTTTTT.

The V and J genes are TRBV11-2 and TRBJ1-2; no definite D call. The CDR3 runs to 14 residues. Germline V CDR1 and CDR2: SGHAT, FQNNGV. V lost 1 base, J lost 4 bases, and 10 bases lay in between. The CDR3 DNA is TGTGCCAGCAGCTTAGGGGCAAGACTCTATGGCTACACCTTC. It translates to CASSLGARLYGYTF.

The chain employs TRBV11-3 and TRBJ1-1; unclear D gene. CDR3 length equals 13 residues. Looked up from germline, CDR1 is SGHNT and CDR2 is YENEEA. Trimming removed 0 bases at V and 8 bases at J, with 10 bases between. CDR3 nucleotides: TGTGCCAGCAGCTTAGATATTCGGGAGGAAGCTTTCTTT. This codes for CASSLDIREEAFF.

This clone came up once. This chain links TRBV30 with TRBJ2-1; 7 bases are shared with TRBD1. The V gene's germline CDR1 is GTSNPN and CDR2 SVGIG (reference sequence). With V trimmed by 1 base and J by 1 base, 7 bases remained unmatched. The CDR3 is 16 residues long. CDR3: CAWSETGTASYNEQFF. The CDR3 nucleotides are TGTGCCTGGAGTGAGACGGGGACAGCATCCTACAATGAGCAGTTCTTC.

The gene calls are TRBV19 and TRBJ1-1; a weak D match, TRBD1 (6 bases). Germline V lookup: CDR1 LNHDA, CDR2 SQIVND (reference sequence). The CDR3 spans 14 residues. V was clipped by 8 bases and J by 1 base, with 14 bases between them. The CDR3 loop reads CASGKGGGNTEAFF. CDR3 in DNA: TGTGCCAGTGGAAAAGGGGGGGGGAACACTGAAGCTTTCTTT.

The chain carries TRBV6-1 and TRBJ2-7; TRBD1 agrees at 9 bases. Germline CDR1 and CDR2: MNHNS and SASEGT. V lost 3 bases and J lost 2; bases outside the gene matches: 8. CDR3 length: 16 amino acids. CDR3 amino acids: CASSELRDRVAYEQYF. CDR3 DNA: TGTGCCAGCAGTGAGCTCCGGGACAGGGTGGCCTACGAGCAGTACTTC.

The chain employs TRBV5-6 and TRBJ1-4; no clear D gene. The CDR3 has 15 amino acids. The germline V gene has CDR1 SGHDT and CDR2 YYEEEE. Deletions cut 0 bases from V and 3 bases from J, with 9 bases between. CDR3 sequence: CASSLEREANEKLFF. The CDR3, as DNA: TGTGCCAGCAGCTTGGAACGGGAGGCTAATGAAAAACTGTTTTTT.

This chain joins TRBV5-6 and TRBJ2-7, with TRBD2 as a possible D gene (5 bases). Trimming cost V 4 bases and J 0 bases, with 11 bases left between them. The CDR3 consists of 14 residues. Looked up from germline, CDR1 is SGHDT and CDR2 is YYEEEE. CDR3 bases: TGTGCCAGCAGCCACGGACTGAACTCCTACGAGCAGTACTTC. It yields the protein CASSHGLNSYEQYF.